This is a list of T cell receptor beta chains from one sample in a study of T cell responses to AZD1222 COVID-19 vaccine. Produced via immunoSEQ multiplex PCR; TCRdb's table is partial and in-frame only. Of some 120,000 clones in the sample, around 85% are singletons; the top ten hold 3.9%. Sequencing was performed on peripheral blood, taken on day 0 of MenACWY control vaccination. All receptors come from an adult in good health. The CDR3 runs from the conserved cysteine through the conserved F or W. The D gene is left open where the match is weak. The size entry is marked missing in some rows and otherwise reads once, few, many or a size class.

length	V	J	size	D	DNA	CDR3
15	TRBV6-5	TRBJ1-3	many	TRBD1	TGTGCCAGCAGTAAGCACAGGGGGACCGGAAACACCATATATTTT	CASSKHRGTGNTIYF
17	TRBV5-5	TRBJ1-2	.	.	TGTGCCAGCAGCTCGGGCCGGATGTGGGCCCCGGGTTATGGCTACACCTTC	CASSSGRMWAPGYGYTF
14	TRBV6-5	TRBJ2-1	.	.	TGTGCCAGCAGTTACGCCCGACCTGACAATGAGCAGTTCTTC	CASSYARPDNEQFF
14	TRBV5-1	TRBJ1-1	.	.	TGCGCCAGCAGCTCGCCTGGGGGGACGACTGAAGCTTTCTTT	CASSSPGGTTEAFF
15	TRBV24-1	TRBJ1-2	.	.	TGTGCCACCAGTGATCCCCGGGACACGAACTATGGCTACACCTTC	CATSDPRDTNYGYTF
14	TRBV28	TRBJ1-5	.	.	TGTGCCAGCGAATCCGGGTCGAAAAATCAGCCCCAGCATTTT	CASESGSKNQPQHF
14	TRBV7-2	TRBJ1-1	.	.	TGTGCCAGCGTCCTCGACCTAATGAACACTGAAGCTTTCTTT	CASVLDLMNTEAFF
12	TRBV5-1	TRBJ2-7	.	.	TGCGCCAGCAGCATGGACAGCTACGAGCAGTACTTC	CASSMDSYEQYF
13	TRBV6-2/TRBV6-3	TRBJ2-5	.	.	TGTGCCAGCAGTTACTCTCCAGAAGAGACCCAGTACTTC	CASSYSPEETQYF
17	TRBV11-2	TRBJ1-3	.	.	TGTGCCAGCAGCTTAGTTCAGACGGCTAGCTCTGGAAACACCATATATTTT	CASSLVQTASSGNTIYF
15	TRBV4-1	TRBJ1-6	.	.	TGCGCCAGCAGCCAAGATGTCATTAAAAATTCACCCCTCCACTTT	CASSQDVIKNSPLHF
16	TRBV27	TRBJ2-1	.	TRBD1	TGTGCCAGCAGTCGAACCGGGACAGGACTGTACAATGAGCAGTTCTTC	CASSRTGTGLYNEQFF
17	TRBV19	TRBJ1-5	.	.	TGTGCCAGTAGGCGGGGTTACGAAGGGGTGCGCAATCAGCCCCAGCATTTT	CASRRGYEGVRNQPQHF
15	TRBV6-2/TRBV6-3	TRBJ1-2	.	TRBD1	TGTGCCAGCAGCTGGGACAGGGGGCTAAACTATGGCTACACCTTC	CASSWDRGLNYGYTF
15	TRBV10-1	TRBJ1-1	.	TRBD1	TGCGCCAGCAGTGAGAAGGGCAGGGGGCTAGGTGAAGCTTTCTTT	CASSEKGRGLGEAFF
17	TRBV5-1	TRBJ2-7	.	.	TGCGCCAGCAGCGTGGGAGGGACACTAGTAAGCTCCTACGAGCAGTACTTC	CASSVGGTLVSSYEQYF
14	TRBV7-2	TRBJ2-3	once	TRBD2	TGTGCCAGCAGCTTCGGGACTACCACAGATACGCAGTATTTT	CASSFGTTTDTQYF
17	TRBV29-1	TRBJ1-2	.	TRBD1	TGCAGCGTTGAGAAGGGTTCTGGCAGGGGGCTATTTTATGGCTACACCTTC	CSVEKGSGRGLFYGYTF
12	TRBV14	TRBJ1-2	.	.	TGTGCCAGCAGCCAAGCCCCCTATGGCTACACCTTC	CASSQAPYGYTF
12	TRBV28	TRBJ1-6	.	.	TGTGCCAGCAGTTCATCCCATTCACCCCTCCACTTT	CASSSSHSPLHF
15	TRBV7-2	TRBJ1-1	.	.	TGTGCCAGCAGCTTCGGGGGACCCAGGAACACTGAAGCTTTCTTT	CASSFGGPRNTEAFF
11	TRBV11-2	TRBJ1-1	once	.	TGTGCCAGCAGCTCCAGCGCTGAAGCTTTCTTT	CASSSSAEAFF
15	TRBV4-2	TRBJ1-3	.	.	TGTGCCAGCAGCCAAGACCGCAGGTCTGGAAACACCATATATTTT	CASSQDRRSGNTIYF
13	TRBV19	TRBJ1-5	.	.	TGTGCCAGTAGTATAGGGAGGGGTCAGCCCCAGCATTTT	CASSIGRGQPQHF
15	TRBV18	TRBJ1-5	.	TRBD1	TGTGCCAGCTCACCACTGCAGGGGGCGGGTCAGCCCCAGCATTTT	CASSPLQGAGQPQHF
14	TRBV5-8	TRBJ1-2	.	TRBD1	TGTGCCAGCAGCCCGGGACAGGGGGCCGGTGGCTACACCTTC	CASSPGQGAGGYTF
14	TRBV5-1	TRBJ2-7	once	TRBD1	TGCGCCAGCAGCTTGACAGGGGCCCTAGGCGAGCAGTACTTC	CASSLTGALGEQYF
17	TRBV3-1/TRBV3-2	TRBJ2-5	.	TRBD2	TGTGCCAGCAACTTAGCGGGGGGGCCGGCGGGCCAAGAGACCCAGTACTTC	CASNLAGGPAGQETQYF
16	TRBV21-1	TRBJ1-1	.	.	TGTGCCAGCAAGCACACTGGGGGGGCGCGAGACACTGAAGCTTTCTTT	CASKHTGGARDTEAFF
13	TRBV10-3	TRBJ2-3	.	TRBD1	TGTGCCATCATGGGACAGGGATCAGATACGCAGTATTTT	CAIMGQGSDTQYF
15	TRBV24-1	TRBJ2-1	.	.	TGTGCCACCAGTGATTTTGGAGGGGGTAGCAATGAGCAGTTCTTC	CATSDFGGGSNEQFF
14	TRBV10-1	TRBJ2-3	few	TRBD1	TGCGCCAGCAGCTCCGGGACAGTCACAGATACGCAGTATTTT	CASSSGTVTDTQYF
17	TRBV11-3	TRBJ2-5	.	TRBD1	TGTGCCAGCAGCTTAGTCGTAGGGCGACAGGGGTTCTGGGCCCAGTACTTC	CASSLVVGRQGFWAQYF
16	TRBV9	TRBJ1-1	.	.	TGTGCCAGCAGCGTAGGTCCCGCTCCCCCATCCACTGAAGCTTTCTTT	CASSVGPAPPSTEAFF
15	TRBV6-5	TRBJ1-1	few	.	TGTGCCAGCAGTTACCCGGGACCCGGGGGCACTGAAGCTTTCTTT	CASSYPGPGGTEAFF
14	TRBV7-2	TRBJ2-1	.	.	TGTGCCAGCAGCCCAAACAGCGACTACAATGAGCAGTTCTTC	CASSPNSDYNEQFF
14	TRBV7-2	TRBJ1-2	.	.	TGTGCCAGCAGTTTATCTCAGGGCTGGTATGGCTACACCTTC	CASSLSQGWYGYTF
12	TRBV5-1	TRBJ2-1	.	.	TGCGCCAGCAAGGGGACCTACAATGAGCAGTTCTTC	CASKGTYNEQFF
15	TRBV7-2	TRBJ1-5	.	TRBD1	TGTGCCAGCAGCTCCCAGGGGGCGGGGGATCAGCCCCAGCATTTT	CASSSQGAGDQPQHF
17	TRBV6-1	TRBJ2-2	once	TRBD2	TGTGCCAGCAGTGAAGTCTGGGGACTAGCCAACACCGGGGAGCTGTTTTTT	CASSEVWGLANTGELFF
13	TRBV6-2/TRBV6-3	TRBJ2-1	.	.	TGTGCCAGCAGTTACTCGGGACAAAGTGAGCAGTTCTTC	CASSYSGQSEQFF
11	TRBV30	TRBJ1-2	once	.	TGTGCCTGGAGACTACTGAATGGCTACACCTTC	CAWRLLNGYTF
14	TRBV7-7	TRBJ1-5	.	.	TGTGCTAGCAGCCCTCTTCCTACAGGGCAGCCCCAGCATTTT	CASSPLPTGQPQHF
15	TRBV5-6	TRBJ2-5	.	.	TGTGCCAGCAGCTTGGCCATGCAGGGCAGGGAGACCCAGTACTTC	CASSLAMQGRETQYF
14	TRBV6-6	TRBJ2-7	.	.	TGTGCCAGCAGTTCCCCTACAGGGACCTACGAGCAGTACTTC	CASSSPTGTYEQYF
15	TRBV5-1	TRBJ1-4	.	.	TGCGCCAGCAGTGACAGGACTAACCTTAATGAAAAACTGTTTTTT	CASSDRTNLNEKLFF
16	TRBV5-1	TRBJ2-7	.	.	TGCGCCAGCAGCATGACCGGGTCGGCAGGACCCTACGAGCAGTACTTC	CASSMTGSAGPYEQYF
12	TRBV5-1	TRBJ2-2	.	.	TGCGCCAGCCGCCCGAACACCGGGGAGCTGTTTTTT	CASRPNTGELFF
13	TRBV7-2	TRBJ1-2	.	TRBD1	TGTGCCAGCAGCTTGAGGGACAGGGATGGCTACACCTTC	CASSLRDRDGYTF
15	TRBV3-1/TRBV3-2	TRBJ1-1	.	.	TGTGCCAGCAGCCAGGCGTTGGGCGGGCGCTATGAAGCTTTCTTT	CASSQALGGRYEAFF
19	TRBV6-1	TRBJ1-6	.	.	TGTGCCAGCAGTGAGCTTCAACCCAGGCGCACAGGGAGTAATTCACCCCTCCACTTT	CASSELQPRRTGSNSPLHF
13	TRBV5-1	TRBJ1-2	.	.	TGCGCCAGCAGCTTGCCGACAGACTATGGCTACACCTTC	CASSLPTDYGYTF
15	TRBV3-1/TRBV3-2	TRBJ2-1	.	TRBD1	TGTGCCAGCAGCCAATCAAAGGACAGGCTCAATGAGCAGTTCTTC	CASSQSKDRLNEQFF
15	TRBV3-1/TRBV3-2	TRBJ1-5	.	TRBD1	TGTGCCAGCAGCCCTTCGGACAGGGGAAATCAGCCCCAGCATTTT	CASSPSDRGNQPQHF
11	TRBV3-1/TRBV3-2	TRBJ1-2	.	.	TGTGCCAGCAGCCAAGAACAGGGCTACACCTTC	CASSQEQGYTF
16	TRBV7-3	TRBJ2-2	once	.	TGTGCCAGCAGCCCGCCCGGGGGAGTTAACACCGGGGAGCTGTTTTTT	CASSPPGGVNTGELFF
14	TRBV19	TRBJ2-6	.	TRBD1	TGTGCCGGATCAACAGGGGCTGGGGCCAACGTCCTGACTTTC	CAGSTGAGANVLTF
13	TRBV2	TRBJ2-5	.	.	TGTGCCAGCACTCCCGGGACGGCGAACCCCCAGTACTTC	CASTPGTANPQYF
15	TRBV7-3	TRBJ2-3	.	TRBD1	TGTGCCAGCAGTCAGTTGGGACAGGGGACAGATACGCAGTATTTT	CASSQLGQGTDTQYF